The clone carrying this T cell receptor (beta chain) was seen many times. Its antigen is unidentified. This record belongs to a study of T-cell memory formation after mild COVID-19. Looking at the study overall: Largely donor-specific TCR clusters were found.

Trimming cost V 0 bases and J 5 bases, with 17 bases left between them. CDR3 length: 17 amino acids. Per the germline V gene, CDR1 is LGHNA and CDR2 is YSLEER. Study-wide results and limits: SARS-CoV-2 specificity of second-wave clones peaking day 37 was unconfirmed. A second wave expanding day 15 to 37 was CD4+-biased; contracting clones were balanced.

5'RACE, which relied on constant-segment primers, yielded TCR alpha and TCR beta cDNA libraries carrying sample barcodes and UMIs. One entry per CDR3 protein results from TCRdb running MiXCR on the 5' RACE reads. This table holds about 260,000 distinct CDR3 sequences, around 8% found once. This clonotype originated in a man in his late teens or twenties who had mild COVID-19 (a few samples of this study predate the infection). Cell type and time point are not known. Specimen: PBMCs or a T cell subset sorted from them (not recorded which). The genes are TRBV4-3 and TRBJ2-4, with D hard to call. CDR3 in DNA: TGCGCCAGCAGCCAAGATTTGGGTTCGCCTGCGCAAAACATTCAGTACTTC. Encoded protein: CASSQDLGSPAQNIQYF.